This is a list of T cell receptor beta chains from one sample in a study of cytomegalovirus exposure and HLA in healthy donors. Only in-frame clones appear in the TCRdb table, and some are missing; sequencing was by immunoSEQ multiplex PCR. Among about 150,000 clones listed, roughly 65% were seen once. Sequencing was performed on PBMCs. These receptor sequences come from a man between 60 and 70 years old in good health and CMV-seronegative. CDR3s include the opening cysteine and the closing phenylalanine or tryptophan. A D gene is named only where the DNA matches it firmly. Some rows mark clone size as missing; the rest say once, few, many or name a class of expanded clone.

>TRBV7-3|TRBD2|.|TRBJ2-1
TGTGCCAGCAGCTTAAAAGGGAGGGGTCTTTACAATGAGCAGTTCTTC
CASSLKGRGLYNEQFF
>TRBV6-5|.|.|TRBJ1-4
TGTGCCAGCAGTTACTCCGGCCCGTGGAGTGAAAAACTGTTTTTT
CASSYSGPWSEKLFF
>TRBV19|.|few|TRBJ1-5
TGTGCCAGTAGCCAGGGGCTCCATGGGTTGCATTTT
CASSQGLHGLHF
>TRBV27|.|few|TRBJ1-2
TGTGCCAGCAGTTTGGCCGTGGGGGGGCGTAGTAGGGGCTACACCTTC
CASSLAVGGRSRGYTF
>TRBV6-5|TRBD1|.|TRBJ1-1
TGTGCCAGCAGTTCCGCCGGGACAGGTGACACTGAAGCTTTCTTT
CASSSAGTGDTEAFF
>TRBV7-9|TRBD1|.|TRBJ1-5
TGTGCCAGCAGCTTAGGGGGACAGGGGCCTCAGCCCCAGCATTTT
CASSLGGQGPQPQHF
>TRBV6-6|.|.|TRBJ1-3
TGTGCCAGCATCAGGGGAGACTCTGGAAACACCATATATTTT
CASIRGDSGNTIYF
>TRBV2|TRBD2|.|TRBJ2-7
TGTGCCAGCTCGGGACTAGCGAACTCCTACGAGCAGTACTTC
CASSGLANSYEQYF
>TRBV6-1|TRBD1|.|TRBJ1-5
TGTGCCAGCAGCGAGGGACAGATTAGCAATCAGCCCCAGCATTTT
CASSEGQISNQPQHF
>TRBV4-2|TRBD2|.|TRBJ2-3
TGTGCCAGCAGCCAAGCAGGCCGAACTAGCGGGAGTACGACAGATACGCAGTATTTT
CASSQAGRTSGSTTDTQYF
>TRBV30|TRBD2|.|TRBJ2-1
TGTGCCTGGAGTGTACGAGCGGGAGTGTATGAGCAGTTCTTC
CAWSVRAGVYEQFF
>TRBV5-1|.|few|TRBJ2-3
TGCGCCAGCAGCTTGGTGGACAAGGCGACGCAGTATTTT
CASSLVDKATQYF
>TRBV6-8|TRBD1|.|TRBJ1-6
TGTGCCAGCCGGGACAGGCTCGTCCATTCACCCCTCCACTTT
CASRDRLVHSPLHF
>TRBV27|.|.|TRBJ1-2
TGTGCCAGCAGTTTAGAGCAGGGACACTTCTATGGCTACACCTTC
CASSLEQGHFYGYTF
>TRBV30|.|few|TRBJ2-7
TGTGCCTGGAGTGTACTTCGAGGACTCAACTACGAGCAGTACTTC
CAWSVLRGLNYEQYF
>TRBV19|.|.|TRBJ1-3
TGTGCCAGTAAGCCAGGCCCCTCTGGAAACACCATATATTTT
CASKPGPSGNTIYF
>TRBV5-1|TRBD2|.|TRBJ2-3
TGCGCCAGCAGCTTGGTCCTAGCGGGAGATGCAGATACGCAGTATTTT
CASSLVLAGDADTQYF
>TRBV10-3|TRBD2|.|TRBJ2-2
TGTGCCATCAGGGCCGGGGGGTCGAACACCGGGGAGCTGTTTTTT
CAIRAGGSNTGELFF
>TRBV5-4|.|.|TRBJ1-2
TGTGCCAGCAGCTTGTCCCCCACGGTGGACTATGGCTACACCTTC
CASSLSPTVDYGYTF
>TRBV5-1|.|.|TRBJ1-5
TGCGCCAGCAGCATTGACAGAGATCAGCCCCAGCATTTT
CASSIDRDQPQHF
>TRBV19|.|medium-sized|TRBJ1-4
TGTGCCAGTAGTATTCGGCGGCGGGTTGTTGAAAAACTGTTTTTT
CASSIRRRVVEKLFF
>TRBV7-8|TRBD1|.|TRBJ2-7
TGTGCCAGCAGCTATAATCGTCTCACGGACAGGTCCTACTTC
CASSYNRLTDRSYF
>TRBV6-5|TRBD1|.|TRBJ1-2
TGTGCCAGCAGTTACTACCCGGGACAGGGGGACTATGGCTACACCTTC
CASSYYPGQGDYGYTF
>TRBV7-2|TRBD2|.|TRBJ2-1
TGTGCCAGCAGCCTCGGACTAGTTAATGAGCAGTTCTTC
CASSLGLVNEQFF
>TRBV4-1|.|.|TRBJ2-6
TGCGCCAGCAGCCCAGGGGTCCAAGCCCGCTCTGGGGCCAACGTCCTGACTTTC
CASSPGVQARSGANVLTF
>TRBV4-2|TRBD2|.|TRBJ2-3
TGTGCCAGCAGCCAAGATCCGGTTGACAGCGGGAGCGGAGGTACGCAGTATTTT
CASSQDPVDSGSGGTQYF
>TRBV11-3|.|.|TRBJ2-2
TGTGCCAGCAGCTTAGGTCCTGCCGGGGAGCTGTTTTTT
CASSLGPAGELFF
>TRBV14|.|.|TRBJ2-3
TGTGCCAGCAGCCAAGGAATAGACAGATTCACAGATACGCAGTATTTT
CASSQGIDRFTDTQYF
>TRBV14|TRBD2|.|TRBJ2-1
TGTGCCAGCAGCCAAGGGGGACTAGCGGGAGGGTTTTTCTCCTACAATGAGCAGTTCTTC
CASSQGGLAGGFFSYNEQFF